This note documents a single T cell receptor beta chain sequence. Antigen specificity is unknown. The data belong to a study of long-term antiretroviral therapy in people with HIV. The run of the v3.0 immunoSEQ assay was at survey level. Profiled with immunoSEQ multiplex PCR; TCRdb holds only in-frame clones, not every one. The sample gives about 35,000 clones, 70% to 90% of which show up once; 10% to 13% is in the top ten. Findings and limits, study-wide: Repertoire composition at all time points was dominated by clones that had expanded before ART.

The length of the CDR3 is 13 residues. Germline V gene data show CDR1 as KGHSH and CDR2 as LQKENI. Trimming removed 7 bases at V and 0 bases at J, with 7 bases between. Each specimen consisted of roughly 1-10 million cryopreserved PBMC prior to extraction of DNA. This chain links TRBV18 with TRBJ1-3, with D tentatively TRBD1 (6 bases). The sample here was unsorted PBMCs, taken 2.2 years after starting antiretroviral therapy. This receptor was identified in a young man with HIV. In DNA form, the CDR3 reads TGTGCCAGCTTGACAGGCTCTGGAAACACCATATATTTT. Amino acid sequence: CASLTGSGNTIYF.